This entry is about one TCR beta chain. What it recognizes is unknown. Method: immunoSEQ multiplex PCR; TCRdb's copy keeps in-frame clones and lacks some. In the table there are 2 million to 2.5 million clones, 80% to 95% of which are singletons. The data derive from a study of shared clonotypes between healthy human individuals. Study-wide points: Depth was large, yet rarefaction showed that sorted-subset sequencing was incomplete. Researchers found naive subsets generally carried larger estimated richness than memory subsets.

CDR3 length equals 15 residues. The germline V gene has CDR1 MNHEY and CDR2 SVGAGI. V shed 2 bases and J 4 bases; nucleotides not matched to a gene: 4. This rearrangement joins TRBV6-5 to TRBJ2-1, with 8 positions matching TRBD1. This receptor was taken from a man aged 18 to 30 in good health. Some clones in this sample may be carry-over from other donors' samples. Sequencing used naive CD4+ T cells from PBMCs. The sample's subset: CD45RA+ positively selected. The CDR3 reads CASSYEGTGYNEQFF. CDR3 nucleotide sequence: TGTGCCAGCAGTTACGAAGGGACAGGTTACAATGAGCAGTTCTTC.